This T cell receptor (beta chain) was sequenced during a study of blood T cell repertoires in COVID-19. Clones were read by immunoSEQ multiplex PCR, and TCRdb kept only the in-frame ones, dropping some. The sample yields 150,000 or so clones, roughly 83% seen once. About this clone: Different DNA sequences within this sample yield the same CDR3.

The sample taken for sequencing was PBMCs or T cells enriched from blood (not recorded which). The TCR comes from a man between 50 and 59 years old who had recovered from COVID-19.

CDR3 in amino acids: CASSPLGDEQFF. CDR3 sequence (DNA): TGTGCCAGCTCACCTCTCGGGGATGAGCAGTTCTTC. The chain combines TRBV18 with TRBJ2-1, with a tentative D call TRBD2 (5 bases). Germline CDR1 is KGHSH and CDR2 is LQKENI. Deletions cut 3 bases from V and 8 bases from J, with 8 bases between. The CDR3 is made up of 12 amino acids.